This entry lists 20 T cell receptor beta chains sequenced from one sample in a study of T-cell reconstitution after alpha-beta-depleted transplantation in children. Unique molecular identifiers tagged the TCRbeta library. TCRdb used MiXCR to reprocess the PCR reads, holding one entry per CDR3 protein. Counted here are 500,000 to 650,000 distinct CDR3 sequences, 10% to 15% occurring once; the ten biggest clones make up approximately 2%. The input for sequencing was PBMCs, mostly from graft donor cells, taken 360 days after TCRalphabeta/CD19-depleted stem cell transplant. The origin of the receptors is a male patient between 5 and 17 years old who had a stem cell transplant for acute myeloid leukemia, so the T cells may come from the graft donor.

This clonotype was counted many times. The rearrangement links TRBV12-3 or TRBV12-4 to TRBJ2-7, with D uncertain. CDR3 length equals 12 residues. The V and J ends lost 5 bases and 4 bases respectively, with 9 bases between them. The CDR3: CASSPYGYEQYF. The CDR3 nucleotides read TGTGCCAGCAGTCCTTATGGATACGAGCAGTACTTC.

The gene calls are TRBV9 and TRBJ2-2, with TRBD2 matching over 8 bases. In germline, CDR1 is SGDLS, CDR2 YYNGEE. J lost 7 bases, V lost 2 bases, and 4 bases had no gene match. The CDR3 runs to 14 residues. In DNA form, the CDR3 reads TGTGCCAGCAGCGTCCGGGGGGGTGGCGGGGAGCTGTTTTTT. This sequence encodes CASSVRGGGGELFF.

This clonotype was observed a few times. This chain's CDR3 is CASSPAGLAGSYEQYF. In nucleotides, the CDR3 is TGTGCCAGCTCACCGGCGGGACTAGCGGGATCCTACGAGCAGTACTTC. V is TRBV18 and J is TRBJ2-7, with 13 bases aligning to TRBD2. The germline CDR1 and CDR2 sequences are KGHSH and LQKENI. The ends lost 3 bases at V and 1 base at J; junction bases unmatched: 3. The CDR3 contains 16 residues.

In its sample, this clonotype was seen many times. The chain uses TRBV28 and TRBJ1-5, with a tentative D call TRBD1 (6 bases). CDR3 length: 14 residues. Trimming left V 3 bases short and J 7 bases short, with 13 bases between. In germline, CDR1 is MDHEN, CDR2 SYDVKM. The CDR3, as DNA: TGTGCCAGCAGTTTTACGGGGGCTCGGCAGCCCCAGCATTTT. Protein: CASSFTGARQPQHF.

The V and J genes are TRBV9 and TRBJ2-2; 9 bases fit TRBD2. This CDR3 comprises 22 residues. CDR1 is SGDLS and CDR2 is YYNGEE in the germline V gene. Losses at the gene ends were 0 bases for V and 6 bases for J; bases not matched to a gene: 24. CDR3 region: CASSVAPTGTPHSGSTAGELFF. In nucleotides, the CDR3 is TGTGCCAGCAGCGTAGCCCCTACCGGGACACCCCATAGCGGGAGTACTGCCGGGGAGCTGTTTTTT.

The chain employs TRBV12-3 or TRBV12-4 and TRBJ1-4, with 9 bases that match TRBD1. V was pared by 5 bases and J by 8 bases, with 15 bases of the junction left unmatched. There are 17 residues in the CDR3. CDR3 DNA: TGTGCCAGCAGTCCAATTACCGGGACAGGGTTTGGAGAAAAACTGTTTTTT. As protein: CASSPITGTGFGEKLFF.

The rearrangement uses TRBV5-1 and TRBJ1-2; 7 nucleotides line up with TRBD1. CDR3 length equals 15 residues. V lost 0 bases, J lost 7 bases, and 9 bases stayed unmatched. Germline lookup yields CDR1 SGHRS and CDR2 YFSETQ. The CDR3 spells CASSLGTTGLGGYTF. The CDR3 DNA is TGCGCCAGCAGCTTGGGAACGACAGGGTTAGGTGGCTACACCTTC.

The table lists this clonotype with a few counts. V and J are TRBV6-2 or TRBV6-3 and TRBJ2-7; either TRBD1 or TRBD2 may fit D (5 bases each). The CDR3 runs to 12 residues. The V gene's germline CDR1 is MNHEY and CDR2 SVGEGT. Trimming shortened V by 6 bases and J by 5 bases, and 11 bases separated the two germline ends. CDR3 nucleotide sequence: TGTGCCAGCAGGGGACGGCCCCACGAGCAGTACTTC. Translated, it gives CASRGRPHEQYF.

The chain couples TRBV5-6 to TRBJ1-1; D is unresolved. The germline V gene has CDR1 SGHDT and CDR2 YYEEEE. V was clipped by 4 bases and J by 3 bases, with 13 bases between them. The CDR3 spans 14 residues. The CDR3 nucleotides read TGTGCCAGCAGCGGAGGGTCCTTCCACACTGAAGCTTTCTTT. Its protein is CASSGGSFHTEAFF.

This clonotype was counted at least ten times. V usage is TRBV5-1 and J usage is TRBJ2-7; D unresolved. V gave up 0 bases and J gave up 2 bases, with 12 bases separating them. CDR1 SGHRS and CDR2 YFSETQ come from the germline V gene. This CDR3 is 15 amino acids long. CDR3 loop: CASSLGNIKPYEQYF. The CDR3 nucleotides read TGCGCCAGCAGCTTGGGAAACATTAAACCCTACGAGCAGTACTTC.

In this sample, this clonotype turned up many times. The chain combines TRBV29-1 with TRBJ2-3; TRBD2 aligns across 11 bases. CDR1 and CDR2 from the germline V gene are SQVTM and ANQGSEA. This CDR3 contains 16 residues. Unmatched junction bases numbered 11, after V lost 5 bases and J lost 4 bases. The CDR3 nucleotides read TGCAGCGTTAACCCGCCTTTAGCGGGAGGGTCAGATACGCAGTATTTT. Amino acids: CSVNPPLAGGSDTQYF.

V is TRBV11-1 and J is TRBJ2-2; 7 positions agree with TRBD1. Germline lookup yields CDR1 SGHAT and CDR2 FQDESV (reference sequence). J gave up 0 bases and V 4 bases, and 11 bases lay outside the gene matches. CDR3 size: 18 residues. As DNA, the CDR3 is TGTGCCAGCAGCTGGGTGACAGGGCCATCAACGAACACCGGGGAGCTGTTTTTT. Encoded protein: CASSWVTGPSTNTGELFF.

This clonotype was observed once. As the CDR3 is not closed by the conserved phenylalanine or tryptophan, this likely results from a read error. The V call is TRBV6-2 or TRBV6-3, the J call TRBJ2-7; 7 bases map to TRBD1. V gave up 7 bases and J gave up 5 bases; unmatched junction bases: 5. CDR1 and CDR2 from the germline V gene are MNHEY and SVGEGT. This CDR3 comprises 12 residues. The CDR3 is CASTGQTHEQYY. CDR3 coding DNA: TGTGCCAGCACGGGACAGACCCACGAGCAGTACTAC.

There are a few counts of this clonotype. V usage is TRBV12-3 or TRBV12-4 and J usage is TRBJ2-3; no clear D gene. The length of the CDR3 is 15 residues. V was trimmed by 6 bases and J by 4 bases, leaving 17 bases between them. CDR3 coding DNA: TGTGCCAGCAGCCCCAGCCGTCGGCTGTCAGATACGCAGTATTTT. Its translation is CASSPSRRLSDTQYF.

The V call is TRBV12-3 or TRBV12-4, the J call TRBJ1-5, with unresolved D. V lost 8 bases to trimming and J lost 8 bases, with 16 bases between them. The CDR3 is 13 residues long. CDR3 DNA sequence: TGTGCCAGCTCACCATGGGCGAGGGAGCCCCAGCATTTT. Translated: CASSPWAREPQHF.

This clonotype was seen a handful of times. V gene TRBV9 combines with J gene TRBJ2-1; D may be TRBD1 (5 bases). Germline V CDR1 and CDR2: SGDLS, YYNGEE. CDR3 length equals 14 residues. Between the trimmed V and J ends, which lost 1 base and 9 bases, there was a span of 14 bases. CDR3 region: CASSVNPPDSEQFF. As DNA, the CDR3 is TGTGCCAGCAGCGTAAATCCGCCCGACAGTGAGCAGTTCTTC.

This clonotype turned up a few times. This chain connects TRBV6-2 or TRBV6-3 to TRBJ2-7, with TRBD2 as a possible D gene (6 bases). Trimming removed 8 bases at V and 3 bases at J, with 17 bases between. Germline CDR1 MNHEY, CDR2 SVGEGT. CDR3 length: 14 amino acids. The CDR3 region has the DNA TGTGCCAGCTGCCCGGGGCACGGGGGCTACGAGCAGTACTTC. Protein: CASCPGHGGYEQYF.

CDR3 nucleotides: TGTGCCAGCAGTTACTCCCCTAGCGGGAGCTACAATGAGCAGTTCTTC. Its translation is CASSYSPSGSYNEQFF. The chain recombines TRBV6-2 or TRBV6-3 with TRBJ2-1; 10 positions agree with TRBD2. The CDR3 is made up of 16 amino acids. Germline assignment: CDR1 MNHEY and CDR2 SVGEGT. The V and J ends lost 0 bases and 3 bases, in that order; junction bases with no gene match: 2.

This clonotype showed up many times. This sequence joins TRBV4-2 and TRBJ2-7; D is unresolved. Looked up from germline, CDR1 is LGHNA and CDR2 is YNFKEQ. CDR3 size: 13 residues. Trimming removed 0 bases at V and 3 bases at J, with 6 bases between. The CDR3 is CASSQDGVYEQYF. The CDR3 DNA reads as TGTGCCAGCAGCCAAGATGGGGTCTACGAGCAGTACTTC.

This clonotype came up a few times. J is TRBJ2-3 and V is TRBV4-2; 8 positions match TRBD1. CDR1 LGHNA and CDR2 YNFKEQ come from the germline V gene. There are 22 residues in the CDR3. The ends lost 4 bases at V and 0 bases at J; junction bases unmatched: 24. Written as DNA, the CDR3 is TGTGCCAGCAGCCGACCTTTCGGACAGGGAGCTGGGGGCAAACCAAGCACAGATACGCAGTATTTT. Its protein is CASSRPFGQGAGGKPSTDTQYF.